This is a list of T cell receptor beta chains from one sample in a study of blood T cell repertoires in COVID-19. Assay used: immunoSEQ multiplex PCR; TCRdb lists only in-frame clones, some missing. The sample yields over 200,000 clones, 70% to 90% seen once. Sequencing was done on a sample of peripheral blood. The receptors were gathered from a woman between 18 and 29 years old who had recovered from COVID-19. The CDR3 runs from the conserved cysteine through the conserved F or W. A D gene is named only where the DNA matches it firmly. Clone size is not always given. Where it is, it says once, few, many or a class for expanded clones.

V: TRBV6-6; D: .; J: TRBJ2-1; size: .; CDR3: CASSYEPYNEQFF; DNA: TGTGCCAGCAGTTATGAGCCTTACAATGAGCAGTTCTTC
V: TRBV5-4; D: .; J: TRBJ1-4; size: .; CDR3: CASSRGGSNEKLFF; DNA: TGTGCCAGCAGCCGTGGCGGGAGTAATGAAAAACTGTTTTTT
V: TRBV4-1; D: TRBD2; J: TRBJ2-7; size: .; CDR3: CASSQDLLASEQYF; DNA: TGCGCCAGCAGCCAAGATTTACTAGCGTCCGAGCAGTACTTC
V: TRBV6-2/TRBV6-3; D: TRBD1; J: TRBJ2-7; size: .; CDR3: CASSPGQLNEQYF; DNA: TGTGCCAGCAGTCCGGGACAGCTAAACGAGCAGTACTTC
V: TRBV24-1; D: TRBD2; J: TRBJ2-1; size: .; CDR3: CATSDPGTSAYNEQFF; DNA: TGTGCCACCAGTGACCCCGGGACTAGCGCCTACAATGAGCAGTTCTTC
V: TRBV10-2; D: .; J: TRBJ2-7; size: .; CDR3: CASSEGWEPNEQYF; DNA: TGCGCCAGCAGTGAAGGGTGGGAGCCAAACGAGCAGTACTTC
V: TRBV18; D: TRBD2; J: TRBJ2-3; size: few; CDR3: CASSPPREGTDTQYF; DNA: TGTGCCAGCTCACCGCCCCGGGAGGGTACAGATACGCAGTATTTT
V: TRBV4-1; D: TRBD1; J: TRBJ1-1; size: .; CDR3: CASSPPGGNTEAFF; DNA: TGCGCCAGCAGCCCCCCAGGGGGAAACACTGAAGCTTTCTTT
V: TRBV9; D: .; J: TRBJ2-7; size: .; CDR3: CASSVAAGSYEQYF; DNA: TGTGCCAGCAGCGTAGCGGCAGGCTCCTACGAGCAGTACTTC
V: TRBV29-1; D: .; J: TRBJ1-2; size: .; CDR3: CSVEEPRGYGYTF; DNA: TGCAGCGTTGAAGAACCCAGGGGCTATGGCTACACCTTC
V: TRBV9; D: .; J: TRBJ1-2; size: .; CDR3: CASSVGETYGYTF; DNA: TGTGCCAGCAGCGTAGGAGAAACCTATGGCTACACCTTC
V: TRBV6-5; D: TRBD1; J: TRBJ2-2; size: few; CDR3: CASSYSPQGGFGELFF; DNA: TGTGCCAGCAGTTACTCCCCCCAAGGGGGCTTCGGGGAGCTGTTTTTT
V: TRBV6-5; D: .; J: TRBJ2-7; size: .; CDR3: CASRSGYYEQYF; DNA: TGTGCCAGCAGGTCGGGATACTACGAGCAGTACTTC
V: TRBV7-7; D: .; J: TRBJ2-1; size: .; CDR3: CASSLAYSSYNEQFF; DNA: TGTGCCAGCAGCTTAGCCTACAGCTCCTACAATGAGCAGTTCTTC
V: TRBV30; D: TRBD1; J: TRBJ2-1; size: .; CDR3: CAWSRTGWIEQFF; DNA: TGTGCCTGGAGCCGGACAGGCTGGATCGAGCAGTTCTTC
V: TRBV19; D: TRBD1; J: TRBJ1-5; size: few; CDR3: CASSIEATGGVGQPQHF; DNA: TGTGCCAGTAGTATAGAAGCGACAGGGGGTGTTGGTCAGCCCCAGCATTTT
V: TRBV9; D: .; J: TRBJ1-5; size: .; CDR3: CASSVGDSNQPQHF; DNA: TGTGCCAGCAGCGTGGGCGATAGCAATCAGCCCCAGCATTTT
V: TRBV6-2/TRBV6-3; D: .; J: TRBJ1-1; size: .; CDR3: CASSPRNTEAFF; DNA: TGTGCCAGCAGCCCGAGGAACACTGAAGCTTTCTTT
V: TRBV15; D: .; J: TRBJ2-2; size: .; CDR3: CATSRDKRGELFF; DNA: TGTGCCACCAGCAGAGATAAGCGGGGGGAGCTGTTTTTT
V: TRBV5-5; D: .; J: TRBJ1-4; size: .; CDR3: CASSLAGGAFEKLFF; DNA: TGTGCCAGCAGCTTGGCCGGGGGGGCTTTCGAAAAACTGTTTTTT
V: TRBV6-2/TRBV6-3; D: .; J: TRBJ2-7; size: .; CDR3: CASSYPGTKPYEQYF; DNA: TGTGCCAGCAGTTACCCCGGGACAAAGCCCTACGAGCAGTACTTC